Each of the 26 T cell receptor beta chains below was sequenced from the same sample in a study of T cells in Graves' hyperthyroidism and ophthalmopathy. There were TCR beta CDR3 regions amplified from RNA transcripts. The HTBI set primed first-round TCR CDR3 RT-PCR. TCRdb re-derived calls from the multiplex PCR reads in MiXCR, one entry per CDR3 protein. This table has hundreds of thousands of distinct CDR3 sequences, 45% appearing once. Sequenced: peripheral blood or thyroid tissue (not recorded which). Every receptor here comes from an adult man with Graves' disease, either hyperthyroidism or ophthalmopathy (not recorded which).

This clonotype was observed at least ten times. This chain joins TRBV6-6 and TRBJ2-7; 7 positions match TRBD1. The length of the CDR3 is 14 residues. Germline loops: CDR1 MNHNY, CDR2 SVGAGI (reference sequence). The V segment lost 2 bases and the J segment 2 bases; nucleotides outside the gene matches: 3. The CDR3: CASSYRDSAYEQYF. Written as DNA, the CDR3 is TGTGCCAGCAGTTACAGGGACAGCGCCTACGAGCAGTACTTC.

This clonotype was detected a few times. DNA of the CDR3: TGCAGTGCTAGATGGGAGGGAGGGAGGTACGAGCAGTACTTC. Translated, it gives CSARWEGGRYEQYF. The J gene is TRBJ2-7, the V gene TRBV20-1, with TRBD2 matching 7 bases. The J segment lost 4 bases and the V segment lost 2 bases, leaving 8 bases of the junction unmatched. CDR3 length equals 14 residues. CDR1 is DFQATT, CDR2 SNEGSKA, per germline (reference sequence).

This clonotype was recorded only once. V is TRBV2 and J is TRBJ1-2; a weak D match, TRBD1 (6 bases). Germline CDR1 and CDR2: SNHLY and FYNNEI. CDR3 length: 13 residues. Trimming stripped 7 bases from V and 5 bases from J, with 14 bases between. The CDR3 reads CASNGGRGYGYTF. CDR3 DNA: TGTGCCAGCAACGGGGGCCGTGGGTATGGCTACACCTTC.

This clonotype was recorded a few times. This chain joins TRBV20-1 and TRBJ1-6, with D possibly being TRBD1 (5 bases). Trimming cost V 7 bases and J 6 bases, with 19 bases left between them. This CDR3 contains 15 residues. Germline CDR1 reads DFQATT; CDR2 reads SNEGSKA (reference sequence). The CDR3: CSVTALGQSNSPLHF. The CDR3 region has the DNA TGCAGTGTAACAGCCCTGGGGCAGTCTAATTCACCCCTCCACTTT.

The chain joins TRBV12-3 or TRBV12-4 to TRBJ2-2; 9 nucleotides line up with TRBD1. Unmatched junction bases numbered 7, after V lost 4 bases and J lost 7 bases. This CDR3 is built from 15 residues. CDR3 protein: CASSSQGAVGGELFF. As DNA, the CDR3 is TGTGCCAGCAGTTCACAGGGGGCAGTTGGCGGGGAGCTGTTTTTT.

The chain employs TRBV2 and TRBJ1-1, with 7 bases lining up with TRBD1. The trim removed 7 bases at V and 4 bases at J, leaving 6 bases unmatched. CDR1 and CDR2 (germline): SNHLY, FYNNEI. The CDR3 length is 13 residues. CDR3 residues: CASTNRGVTEAFF. Written as DNA, the CDR3 is TGTGCCAGCACCAACAGGGGCGTCACTGAAGCTTTCTTT.

The sample holds a few counts of this clonotype. The chain links TRBV20-1 to TRBJ1-4; a possible D gene is TRBD1 (6 bases). This CDR3 has 13 amino acids. The germline V gene encodes CDR1 DFQATT and CDR2 SNEGSKA (reference sequence). Trimming took off 2 bases at V and 8 bases at J, with 12 bases between the two ends. The CDR3 sequence: CSARRDTREKLFF. In nucleotides, the CDR3 is TGCAGTGCTAGAAGGGACACACGGGAAAAACTGTTTTTT.

This clonotype was seen ten or more times. This chain uses TRBV29-1 with TRBJ1-5, with a tentative D call TRBD1 (5 bases). CDR3 length: 13 amino acids. V was clipped by 3 bases and J by 6 bases, with 12 bases between them. The germline V gene has CDR1 SQVTM and CDR2 ANQGSEA. DNA for the CDR3: TGCAGCGTTGATTTAGGCCAGGGTCAGCCCCAGCATTTT. Amino acid sequence: CSVDLGQGQPQHF.

The chain links TRBV25-1 to TRBJ1-6, with 11 bases fitting TRBD1. Trimming at V came to 4 bases and at J to 7 bases, leaving 6 bases not matched to a gene. Germline V CDR1 and CDR2: MGHDK, SYGVNS. The CDR3 has 16 residues. CDR3 protein: CASSVYGQGANSPLHF. In nucleotides, the CDR3 is TGTGCCAGCAGTGTATACGGACAGGGGGCGAATTCACCCCTCCACTTT.

Note on this clonotype: One base away lies a much larger clone, so this may be a sequencing read error. The chain recombines TRBV29-1 with TRBJ1-1; no firm D call. The germline V and J ends were trimmed by 7 bases and 5 bases, with 11 bases remaining between them. The germline CDR1 and CDR2 sequences are SQVTM and ANQGSEA. The CDR3 has 11 amino acids. Written as DNA, the CDR3 is TGCAGCGAACAGAGTAAGACTGAAGCTTTCTTT. This gives the protein CSEQSKTEAFF. Full variable domain (remainder filled in from reference TRBV29-1 and TRBJ1-1): SAVISQKPSRDICQRGTSLTIQCQVDSQVTMMFWYRQQPGQSLTLIATANQGSEATYESGFVIDKFPISRPNLTFSTLTVSNMSPEDSSIYLCSEQSKTEAFFGQGTRLTVV.

This clonotype was seen only a few times. V usage is TRBV5-4 and J usage is TRBJ1-1, with D tentatively TRBD1 (5 bases). Per the germline V gene, CDR1 is SGHNT and CDR2 is YYREEE (reference sequence). CDR3 length: 14 amino acids. V was pared by 4 bases and J by 10 bases, with 20 bases between. CDR3 DNA sequence: TGTGCCAGCAGCCTTGGGACCTCAACGGGCCCAGCTTTCTTT. This encodes CASSLGTSTGPAFF.

The genes are TRBV3-1 and TRBJ1-1; no firm D call. The CDR3 loop spans 13 amino acids. Trimming removed 5 bases at V and 4 bases at J, with 11 bases between. The V gene's germline CDR1 is LGHDT and CDR2 YNNKEL (reference sequence). The CDR3: CASSDYVGTEAFF. The CDR3 DNA follows: TGTGCCAGCAGCGATTATGTAGGCACTGAAGCTTTCTTT.

The chain carries TRBV7-8 and TRBJ2-7, with 10 bases identical to TRBD1. CDR1 SGHVS and CDR2 FQNEAQ come from the germline V gene. V dropped 3 bases and J dropped 7; count of bases not matched to a gene: 3. The CDR3 loop spans 13 amino acids. DNA of the CDR3: TGTGCCAGCAGCTTCGGGACAGGGGTAGAGCAGTACTTC. It specifies CASSFGTGVEQYF. The whole variable domain, filled in from reference TRBV7-8 and TRBJ2-7, reads GAGVSQSPRYKVAKRGQDVALRCDPISGHVSLFWYQQALGQGPEFLTYFQNEAQLDKSGLPSDRFFAERPEGSVSTLKIQRTQQEDSAVYLCASSFGTGVEQYFGPGTRLTVT.

This rearrangement joins TRBV29-1 to TRBJ2-2; D is unresolved. V shed 8 bases and J shed 0 bases, with 16 bases lying between them. The V gene's germline CDR1 is SQVTM and CDR2 ANQGSEA. CDR3 length equals 15 residues. The CDR3 nucleotides read TGCAGCTTGGTGCCCAGCTCGTCGAACACCGGGGAGCTGTTTTTT. As protein: CSLVPSSSNTGELFF.

The rearrangement uses TRBV10-3 and TRBJ1-5; TRBD1 agrees at 12 bases. Germline values: CDR1 ENHRY, CDR2 SYGVKD. This CDR3 spans 14 amino acids. V trimming: 9 bases; J trimming: 6 bases; junction bases outside the gene matches: 6. Here the CDR3 DNA reads TGTGCCATGGGACAGGGGGCCGGGAGTCAGCCCCAGCATTTT. Protein product: CAMGQGAGSQPQHF.

This chain uses TRBV7-9 with TRBJ1-1; D ambiguous. V gave up 8 bases and J gave up 6 bases, with 22 bases separating them. The CDR3 loop spans 15 amino acids. From germline, CDR1 is SEHNR and CDR2 FQNEAQ (reference sequence). Here the CDR3 reads CASSQAGSGWAEAFF. The DNA of the CDR3 is TGTGCCAGCTCCCAGGCCGGCAGTGGGTGGGCTGAAGCTTTCTTT.

This clonotype was counted between two and nine times. J is TRBJ1-1 and V is TRBV10-3, with D hard to call. Looked up from germline, CDR1 is ENHRY and CDR2 is SYGVKD. The V end was cut by 10 bases, the J end by 2 bases, with 17 bases between. The CDR3 is 14 residues long. CDR3 in DNA: TGTGCCAGCAGCTACGGGCAGACTAACACTGAAGCTTTCTTT. Translation gives CASSYGQTNTEAFF.

This clonotype occurred a few times. The genes are TRBV6-5 and TRBJ1-2; TRBD1 matches at 8 bases. V lost 5 bases to trimming and J lost 1 base; unmatched junction nucleotides: 3. This CDR3 comprises 14 residues. CDR1 is MNHEY and CDR2 is SVGAGI in the germline V gene. Written as DNA, the CDR3 is TGTGCCAGCAGTGAGGGACAGGTTAACTATGGCTACACCTTC. This translates into CASSEGQVNYGYTF.

A remark on this clonotype: Since a much larger clone is just one base distant, this may be a read error. This chain joins TRBV10-2 and TRBJ2-7; 8 bases agree with TRBD2. The V and J ends lost 5 bases and 2 bases, in that order; junction bases with no gene match: 8. CDR1 WSHSY and CDR2 SAAADI come from the germline V gene. This CDR3 is built from 15 residues. The CDR3 here is CASSLPSGSPYEQYF. CDR3 coding DNA: TGCGCCAGCAGTCTGCCTAGCGGGTCCCCCTACGAGCAGTACTTC.

This clonotype has a handful of counts. The gene calls are TRBV19 and TRBJ2-7; maybe TRBD2 (6 bases). There are 15 residues in the CDR3. Trimming removed 3 bases from V and 2 bases from J, with 14 bases in between. Germline V lookup: CDR1 LNHDA, CDR2 SQIVND (reference sequence). CDR3 loop: CASSMIPGATYEQYF. In DNA form, the CDR3 reads TGTGCCAGTAGTATGATACCGGGAGCTACCTACGAGCAGTACTTC. The full variable domain, completed using reference TRBV19 and TRBJ2-7, is DGGITQSPKYLFRKEGQNVTLSCEQNLNHDAMYWYRQDPGQGLRLIYYSQIVNDFQKGDIAEGYSVSREKKESFPLTVTSAQKNPTAFYLCASSMIPGATYEQYFGPGTRLTVT.

CDR3 in DNA: TGTGCCAGCAAACCCCAGGGGCCCGGGATGAACACTGAAGCTTTCTTT. Its protein product is CASKPQGPGMNTEAFF. This chain joins TRBV25-1 and TRBJ1-1; D is perhaps TRBD1 (6 bases). V lost 7 bases and J 0 bases, leaving 18 bases between the germline ends. The CDR3 runs to 16 residues. CDR1 is MGHDK, CDR2 SYGVNS, per germline.

V gene TRBV2 combines with J gene TRBJ2-7; possibly TRBD2 for D (6 bases). The CDR3 is 14 residues long. The germline CDR1 and CDR2 sequences are SNHLY and FYNNEI. The V end was cut by 8 bases, the J end by 0 bases, with 14 bases between. In DNA form, the CDR3 reads TGTGCCAGCGGAGAGCGGGCGAGCTCCTACGAGCAGTACTTC. Amino acid sequence: CASGERASSYEQYF.

The chain recombines TRBV5-8 with TRBJ2-6; 9 nucleotides match TRBD1. The CDR3 contains 16 residues. V gave up 4 bases and J gave up 4 bases; unmatched junction bases: 6. Per germline, CDR1 SGHTS and CDR2 YDEGEE. The CDR3 sequence is CASSKGTGYGANVLTF. DNA for the CDR3: TGTGCCAGCAGCAAGGGGACAGGGTACGGGGCCAACGTCCTGACTTTC.

At least ten counts were recorded for this clonotype. This chain uses TRBV10-2 with TRBJ2-7; 11 nucleotides align to TRBD2. Germline lookup yields CDR1 WSHSY and CDR2 SAAADI. The CDR3 has 14 amino acids. V gave up 4 bases and J gave up 4 bases; unmatched junction bases: 3. CDR3 DNA: TGCGCCAGCAGTGGAACTAGCGGGAGATACGAGCAGTACTTC. The encoded protein is CASSGTSGRYEQYF.

A note on this clonotype: One base away lies a much larger clone, so this may be a sequencing read error. The V call is TRBV24-1, the J call TRBJ2-7; TRBD1 is a possible D gene (6 bases). Germline V gene lookup returns CDR1 KGHDR and CDR2 SFDVKD. This CDR3 is 14 amino acids long. The CDR3: CVTSDSTGSYEQYF. CDR3 DNA sequence: TGTGTCACCAGTGATTCGACAGGTTCCTACGAGCAGTACTTC.

Note on this clonotype: Likely a read error: the CDR3 ends without its conserved phenylalanine or tryptophan. The chain joins TRBV7-3 to TRBJ2-7; no firm D call. The CDR3 loop spans 16 amino acids. The germline V gene has CDR1 SGHTA and CDR2 FQGTGA. The ends were cut back, 6 bases at V and 0 bases at J, with 18 bases in the middle. CDR3 in amino acids: CASSYRPPQDSYEQYL. In DNA, the CDR3 is TGTGCCAGCAGTTACAGACCCCCCCAGGACTCCTACGAGCAGTACCTC.